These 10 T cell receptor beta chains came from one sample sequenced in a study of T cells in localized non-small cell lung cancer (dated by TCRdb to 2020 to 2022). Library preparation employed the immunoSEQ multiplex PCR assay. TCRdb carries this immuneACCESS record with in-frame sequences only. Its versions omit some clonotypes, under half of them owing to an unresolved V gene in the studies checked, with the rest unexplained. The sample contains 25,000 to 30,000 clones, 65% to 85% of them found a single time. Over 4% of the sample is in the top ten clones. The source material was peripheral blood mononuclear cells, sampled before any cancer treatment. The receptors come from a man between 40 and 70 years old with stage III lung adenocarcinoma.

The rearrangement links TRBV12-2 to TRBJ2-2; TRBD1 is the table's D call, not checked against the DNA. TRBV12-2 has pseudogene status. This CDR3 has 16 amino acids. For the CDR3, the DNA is TGTGCAAGTCGCTTTGGGACAGGACCGAACACCGGGGAGCTGTTTTTT. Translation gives CASRFGTGPNTGELFF.

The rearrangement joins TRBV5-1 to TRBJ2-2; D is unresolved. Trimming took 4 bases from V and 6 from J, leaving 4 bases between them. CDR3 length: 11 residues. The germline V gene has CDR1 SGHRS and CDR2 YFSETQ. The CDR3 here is CASSGAGELFF. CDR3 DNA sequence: TGCGCCAGCAGCGGGGCCGGGGAGCTGTTTTTT.

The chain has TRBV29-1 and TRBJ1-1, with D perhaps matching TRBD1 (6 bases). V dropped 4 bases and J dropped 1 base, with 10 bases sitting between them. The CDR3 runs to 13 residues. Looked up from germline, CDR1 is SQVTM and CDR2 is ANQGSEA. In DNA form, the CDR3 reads TGCAGCGTTGTAGTACAGGGGAACACTGAAGCTTTCTTT. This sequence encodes CSVVVQGNTEAFF. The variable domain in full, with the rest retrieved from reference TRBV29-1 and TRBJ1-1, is SAVISQKPSRDICQRGTSLTIQCQVDSQVTMMFWYRQQPGQSLTLIATANQGSEATYESGFVIDKFPISRPNLTFSTLTVSNMSPEDSSIYLCSVVVQGNTEAFFGQGTRLTVV.

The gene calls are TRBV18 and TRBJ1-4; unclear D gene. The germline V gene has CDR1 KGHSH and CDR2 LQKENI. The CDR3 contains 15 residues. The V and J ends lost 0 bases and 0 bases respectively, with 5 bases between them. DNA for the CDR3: TGTGCCAGCTCACCACCGGGTTCAACTAATGAAAAACTGTTTTTT. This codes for CASSPPGSTNEKLFF.

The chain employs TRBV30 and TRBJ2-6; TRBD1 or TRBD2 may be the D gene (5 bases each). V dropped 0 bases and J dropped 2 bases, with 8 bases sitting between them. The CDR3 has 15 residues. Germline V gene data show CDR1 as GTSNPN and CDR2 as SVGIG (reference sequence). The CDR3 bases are TGTGCCTGGAGTGTACTAGGGGCTGGGGCCAACGTCCTGACTTTC. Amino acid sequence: CAWSVLGAGANVLTF.

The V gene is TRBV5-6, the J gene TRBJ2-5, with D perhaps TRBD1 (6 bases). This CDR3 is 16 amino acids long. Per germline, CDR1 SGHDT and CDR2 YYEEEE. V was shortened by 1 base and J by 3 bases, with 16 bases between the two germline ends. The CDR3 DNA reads TGTGCCAGCAGCTTGTACATCGCAAGACAGGAAGAGACCCAGTACTTC. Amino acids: CASSLYIARQEETQYF.

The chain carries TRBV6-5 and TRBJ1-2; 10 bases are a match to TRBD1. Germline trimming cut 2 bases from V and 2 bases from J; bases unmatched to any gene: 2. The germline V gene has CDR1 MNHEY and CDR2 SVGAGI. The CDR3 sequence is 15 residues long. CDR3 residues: CASSYGTGANYGYTF. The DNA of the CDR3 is TGTGCCAGCAGTTACGGGACAGGGGCCAACTATGGCTACACCTTC.

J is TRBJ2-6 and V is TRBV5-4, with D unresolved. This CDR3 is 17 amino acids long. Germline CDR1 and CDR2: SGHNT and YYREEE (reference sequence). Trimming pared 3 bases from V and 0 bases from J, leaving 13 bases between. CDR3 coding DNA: TGTGCCAGCAGCTCAGGATGGATGGACTCTGGGGCCAACGTCCTGACTTTC. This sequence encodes CASSSGWMDSGANVLTF.

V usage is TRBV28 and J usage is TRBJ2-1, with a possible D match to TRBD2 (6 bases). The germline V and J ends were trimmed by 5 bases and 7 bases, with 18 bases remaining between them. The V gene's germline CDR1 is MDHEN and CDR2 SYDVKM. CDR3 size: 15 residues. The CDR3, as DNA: TGTGCCAGCAGTAAAAACGGGAGAATCGGGAATGAGCAGTTCTTC. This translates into CASSKNGRIGNEQFF.

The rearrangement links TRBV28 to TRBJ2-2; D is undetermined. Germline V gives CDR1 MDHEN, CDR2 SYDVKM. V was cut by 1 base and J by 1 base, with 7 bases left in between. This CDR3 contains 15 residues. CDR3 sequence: CASSLSPGNTGELFF. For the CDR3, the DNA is TGTGCCAGCAGTTTATCTCCGGGGAACACCGGGGAGCTGTTTTTT.